Listed below are T cell receptor beta chains from one sample, sequenced in a study of identical twins. TCRdb used MiXCR to reprocess the 5' RACE reads, holding one entry per CDR3 protein. Among about 810,000 distinct CDR3 sequences listed, around 12% were seen once. This sample also appeared in a second study, on yellow fever vaccine responses in identical twins.

The sample comprised PBMCs. These receptors all come from a woman aged 18-35 years in good health. The CDR3 runs from the conserved cysteine through the conserved F or W.

v_call cdr3_aa
TRBV27 CATKGLVEGNEQFF
TRBV29-1 CSVEVEGTSGTQLYEQYF
TRBV6-5 CASGRQVHEQFF
TRBV20-1 CSARSAGLQETQYF
TRBV9 CASSPRHGGDTQYF
TRBV12-3/TRBV12-4 CASSRTGAYQPQHF
TRBV11-2 CASSLIGKTNTEAFF
TRBV5-1 CASSFLGTTTDTQYF
TRBV7-9 CASSRADRVTNEKLFF
TRBV28 CASSFLGRTGGQETQYF
TRBV5-6 CASSLRQGSYGYTF
TRBV20-1 CSASLAGGHTDTQYF
TRBV4-1 CASSQIYLSQETQYF
TRBV28 CASSFRGRGQETQYF
TRBV5-6 CASSFSWISPNSPLHF
TRBV12-3/TRBV12-4 CASSLRDYEQYF
TRBV5-1 CASFLGAAGEGNEQFF
TRBV2 CASREAGGTYEQYF
TRBV29-1 CSVEVTQETQYF
TRBV20-1 CSASRLAGVETQYF
TRBV24-1 CATSDGLAVNEQFF
TRBV11-2 CASSSTSGSVYNEQFF
TRBV12-3/TRBV12-4 CASSFPGQGREQYF
TRBV5-5 CASSSLDNSPLHF
TRBV7-9 CASTTGREPNYGYTF
TRBV18 CASSPVGGNTEAFF
TRBV20-1 CSARDISIGNPDEQFF
TRBV12-3/TRBV12-4 CACSLSSWVRTKNNEQFF
TRBV28 CASSLIPGQGLDTQYF
TRBV24-1 CATRQSSYNEQFF
TRBV28 CASSKSTAEALKFYEQYF